The sequence of this TCR beta chain was determined in a study of CD8 T cells in Susac syndrome. For this clonotype: Its target is not known.

Study-level results: There were 15 to 20 Susac-specific public clones in total CD8+ repertoires and a few in CD8+ TEMRA repertoires. CD8+ clones in Susac expanded most in TEMRA cells and active patients.

Germline V gives CDR1 SGDLS, CDR2 YYNGEE. Trimming removed 3 bases from V and 6 bases from J; junction bases left unmatched: 13. This CDR3 is 18 amino acids long. Reverse transcription of about 0.5 to 1 ug RNA used random hexamers. TCRdb itself ran the immunoSEQ multiplex PCR reads through MiXCR, one entry per CDR3 protein. The data show about 190,000 distinct CDR3 sequences, just under 95% seen once. TEMRA cells were FACS-enriched, and CD8+ and CD4+ T cells were isolated negatively. The clonotype comes from a human donor with Susac syndrome. J is TRBJ2-2 and V is TRBV9, with 11 bases identical to TRBD1. Sequencing was performed on CD8+ T cells from PBMCs. The CDR3 spells CASSGSDRGPSSAGELFF. The CDR3 nucleotides are TGTGCCAGCAGCGGATCGGACAGGGGGCCATCCTCCGCCGGGGAGCTGTTTTTT.